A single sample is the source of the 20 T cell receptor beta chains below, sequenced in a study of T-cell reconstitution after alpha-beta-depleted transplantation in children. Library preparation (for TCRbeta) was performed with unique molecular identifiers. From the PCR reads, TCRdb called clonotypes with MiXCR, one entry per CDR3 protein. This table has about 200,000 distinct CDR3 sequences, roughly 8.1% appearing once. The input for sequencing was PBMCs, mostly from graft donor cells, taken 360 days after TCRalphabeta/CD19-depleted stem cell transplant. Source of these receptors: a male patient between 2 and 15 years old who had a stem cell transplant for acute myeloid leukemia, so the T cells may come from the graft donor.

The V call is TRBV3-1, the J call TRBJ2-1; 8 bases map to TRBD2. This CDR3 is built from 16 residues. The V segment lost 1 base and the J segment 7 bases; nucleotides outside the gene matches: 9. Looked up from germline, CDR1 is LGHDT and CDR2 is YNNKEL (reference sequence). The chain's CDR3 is CASSQGQGIAGNEQFF. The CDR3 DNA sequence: TGTGCCAGCAGCCAAGGGCAGGGGATAGCGGGAAATGAGCAGTTCTTC.

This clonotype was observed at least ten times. For the CDR3, the DNA is TGTGCCATCAGGGCGGGCTTGGGCGAAAAACTGTTTTTT. It codes for CAIRAGLGEKLFF. The genes are TRBV10-3 and TRBJ1-4; D uncertain. From germline, CDR1 is ENHRY and CDR2 SYGVKD. The CDR3 is 13 residues long. V was trimmed by 6 bases and J by 8 bases, leaving 13 bases between them.

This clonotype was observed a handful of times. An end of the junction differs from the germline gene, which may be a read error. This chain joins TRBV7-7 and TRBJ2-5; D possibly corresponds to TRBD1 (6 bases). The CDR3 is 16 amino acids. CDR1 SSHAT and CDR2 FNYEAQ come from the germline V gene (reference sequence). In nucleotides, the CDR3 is TGTGCTAGCAGCTCCGGGACACAAAATTTAAAAGAGACCCAGTACTTC. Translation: CASSSGTQNLKETQYF.

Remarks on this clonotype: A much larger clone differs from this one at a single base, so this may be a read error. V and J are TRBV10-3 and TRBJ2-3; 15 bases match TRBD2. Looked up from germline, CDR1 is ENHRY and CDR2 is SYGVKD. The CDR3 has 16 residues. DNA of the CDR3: TGTGTCATCAGTGGGGGACTAGCGGGAGGAGAGGATACGCAGTATTTT. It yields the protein CVISGGLAGGEDTQYF.

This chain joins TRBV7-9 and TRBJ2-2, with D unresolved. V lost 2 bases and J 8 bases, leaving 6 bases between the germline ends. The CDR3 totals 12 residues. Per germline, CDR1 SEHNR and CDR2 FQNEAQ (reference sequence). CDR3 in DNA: TGTGCCAGCAGCTTACCCGGGGGGGAGCTGTTTTTT. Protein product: CASSLPGGELFF.

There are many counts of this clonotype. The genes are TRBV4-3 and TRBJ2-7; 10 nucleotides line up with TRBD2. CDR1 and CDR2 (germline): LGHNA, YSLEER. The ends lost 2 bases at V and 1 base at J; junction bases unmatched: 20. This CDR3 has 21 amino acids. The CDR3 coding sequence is TGCGCCAGCAGCCAATCTCCTGAACCAGGGCTAGCGGGAGTTCGTTCCTACGAGCAGTACTTC. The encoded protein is CASSQSPEPGLAGVRSYEQYF.

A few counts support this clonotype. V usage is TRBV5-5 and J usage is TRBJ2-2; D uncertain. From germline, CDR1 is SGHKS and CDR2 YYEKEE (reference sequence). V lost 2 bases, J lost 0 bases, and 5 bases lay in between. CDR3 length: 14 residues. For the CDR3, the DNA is TGTGCCAGCAGCTTTATGCCGAACACCGGGGAGCTGTTTTTT. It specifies CASSFMPNTGELFF.

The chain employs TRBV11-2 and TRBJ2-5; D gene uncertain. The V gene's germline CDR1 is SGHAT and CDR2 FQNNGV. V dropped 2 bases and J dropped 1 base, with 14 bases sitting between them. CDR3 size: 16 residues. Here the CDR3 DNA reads TGTGCCAGCAGCTTATCGGGCCTGGTAGTCCAAGAGACCCAGTACTTC. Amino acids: CASSLSGLVVQETQYF.

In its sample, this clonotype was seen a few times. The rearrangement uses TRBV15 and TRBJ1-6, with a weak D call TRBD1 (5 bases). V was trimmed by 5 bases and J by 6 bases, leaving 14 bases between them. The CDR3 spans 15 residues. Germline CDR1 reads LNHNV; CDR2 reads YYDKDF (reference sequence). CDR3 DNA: TGTGCCACCAGCCGGGACCCTCGAGCTAATTCACCCCTCCACTTT. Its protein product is CATSRDPRANSPLHF.

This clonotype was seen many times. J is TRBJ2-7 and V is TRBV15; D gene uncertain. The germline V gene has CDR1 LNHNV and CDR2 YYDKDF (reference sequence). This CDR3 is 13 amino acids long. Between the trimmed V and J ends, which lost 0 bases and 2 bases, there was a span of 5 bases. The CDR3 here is CATSRDWTYEQYF. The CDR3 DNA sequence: TGTGCCACCAGCAGAGACTGGACCTACGAGCAGTACTTC.

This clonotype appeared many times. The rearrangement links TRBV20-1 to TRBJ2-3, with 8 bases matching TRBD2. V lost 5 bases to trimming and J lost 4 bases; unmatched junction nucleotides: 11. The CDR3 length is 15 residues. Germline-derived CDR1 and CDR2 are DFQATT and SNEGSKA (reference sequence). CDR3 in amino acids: CSARPRGGWADTQYF. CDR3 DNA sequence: TGCAGTGCTCGGCCCCGGGGGGGCTGGGCAGATACGCAGTATTTT.

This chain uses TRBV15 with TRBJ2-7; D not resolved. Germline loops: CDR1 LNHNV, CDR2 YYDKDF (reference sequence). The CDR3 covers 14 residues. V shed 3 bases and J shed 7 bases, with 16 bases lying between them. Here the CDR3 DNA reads TGTGCCACCAGCAGCCGGGTCCTCCTCAAGGAGCAGTACTTC. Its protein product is CATSSRVLLKEQYF.

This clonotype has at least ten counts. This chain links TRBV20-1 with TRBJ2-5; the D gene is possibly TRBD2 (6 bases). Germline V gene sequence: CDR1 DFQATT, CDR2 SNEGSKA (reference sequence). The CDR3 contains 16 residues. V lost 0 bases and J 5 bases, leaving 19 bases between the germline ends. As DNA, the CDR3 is TGCAGTGCTAGAGAAATGAAAGAAGGGAGGTCGGAGACCCAGTACTTC. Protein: CSAREMKEGRSETQYF.

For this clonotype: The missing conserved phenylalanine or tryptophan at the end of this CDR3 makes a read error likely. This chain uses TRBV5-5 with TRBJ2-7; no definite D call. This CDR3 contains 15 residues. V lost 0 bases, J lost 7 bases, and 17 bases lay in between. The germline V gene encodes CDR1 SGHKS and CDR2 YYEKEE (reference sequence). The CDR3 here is CASSLVDQATREQYY. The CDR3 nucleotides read TGTGCCAGCAGCTTGGTTGACCAGGCAACGAGAGAGCAGTACTAC.

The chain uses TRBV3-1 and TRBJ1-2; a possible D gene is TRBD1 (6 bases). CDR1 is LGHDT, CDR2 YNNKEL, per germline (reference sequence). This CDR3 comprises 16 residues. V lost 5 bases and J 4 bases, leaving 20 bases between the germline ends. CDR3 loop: CASSYRQAQNFYGYTF. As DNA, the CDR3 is TGTGCCAGCAGCTACAGACAGGCCCAAAACTTCTATGGCTACACCTTC.

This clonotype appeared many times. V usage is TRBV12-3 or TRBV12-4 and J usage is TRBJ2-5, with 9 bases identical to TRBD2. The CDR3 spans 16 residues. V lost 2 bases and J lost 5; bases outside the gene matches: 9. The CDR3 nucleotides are TGTGCCAGCAGTTTACCTCTAGCGGGGTTCATCGAGACCCAGTACTTC. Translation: CASSLPLAGFIETQYF.

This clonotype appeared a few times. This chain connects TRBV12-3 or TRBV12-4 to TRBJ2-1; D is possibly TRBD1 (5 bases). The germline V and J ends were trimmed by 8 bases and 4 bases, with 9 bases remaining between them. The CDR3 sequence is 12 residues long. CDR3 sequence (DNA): TGTGCCAGCGTTAGGACATACAATGAGCAGTTCTTC. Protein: CASVRTYNEQFF.

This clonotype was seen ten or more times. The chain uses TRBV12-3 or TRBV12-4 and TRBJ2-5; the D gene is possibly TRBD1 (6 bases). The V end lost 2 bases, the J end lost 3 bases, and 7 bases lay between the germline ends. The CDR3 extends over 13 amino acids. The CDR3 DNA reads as TGTGCCAGCAGTTTACGGACAGAAGAGACCCAGTACTTC. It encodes CASSLRTEETQYF.

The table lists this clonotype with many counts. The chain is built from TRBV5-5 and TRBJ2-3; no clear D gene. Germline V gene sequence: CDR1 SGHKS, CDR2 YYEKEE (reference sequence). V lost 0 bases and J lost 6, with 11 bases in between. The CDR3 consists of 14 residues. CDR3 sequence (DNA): TGTGCCAGCAGCTTGGGGCAGAAATTGGATACGCAGTATTTT. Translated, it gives CASSLGQKLDTQYF.

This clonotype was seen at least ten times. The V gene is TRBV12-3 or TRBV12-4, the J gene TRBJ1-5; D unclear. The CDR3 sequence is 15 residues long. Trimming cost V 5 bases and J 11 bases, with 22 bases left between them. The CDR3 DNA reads TGTGCCAGCAGTCGGGGTCCGGACGGTCCATATGCCCAGCATTTT. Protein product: CASSRGPDGPYAQHF.